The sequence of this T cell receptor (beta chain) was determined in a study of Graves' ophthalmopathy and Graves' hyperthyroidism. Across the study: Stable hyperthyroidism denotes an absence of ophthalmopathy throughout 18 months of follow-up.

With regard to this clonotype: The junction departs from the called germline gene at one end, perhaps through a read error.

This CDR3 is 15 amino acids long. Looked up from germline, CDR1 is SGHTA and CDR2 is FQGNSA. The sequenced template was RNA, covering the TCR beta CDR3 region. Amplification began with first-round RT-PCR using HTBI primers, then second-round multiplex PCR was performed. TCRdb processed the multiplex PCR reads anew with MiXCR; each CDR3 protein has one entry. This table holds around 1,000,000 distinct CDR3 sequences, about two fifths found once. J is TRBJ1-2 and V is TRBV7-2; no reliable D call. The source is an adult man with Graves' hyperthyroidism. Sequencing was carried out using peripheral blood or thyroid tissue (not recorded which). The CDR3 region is CAGSQEKSAYYGYTF. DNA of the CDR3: TGCGCCGGCAGCCAAGAGAAGTCCGCGTACTATGGCTACACCTTC. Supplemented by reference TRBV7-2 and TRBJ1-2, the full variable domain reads GAGVSQSPSNKVTEKGKDVELRCDPISGHTALYWYRQSLGQGLEFLIYFQGNSAPDKSGLPSDRFSAERTGGSVSTLTIQRTQQEDSAVYLCAGSQEKSAYYGYTFGSGTRLTVV.